The 16 T cell receptor beta chains presented below share a single source sample, sequenced in a study of T cells in Graves' hyperthyroidism and ophthalmopathy. Using RNA transcripts as the source, TCR beta CDR3 regions were amplified. The TCR CDR3 first-round RT-PCR relied on the HTBI primer set. TCRdb independently ran MiXCR on the multiplex PCR reads; one entry per CDR3 protein. The sample has roughly 500,000 distinct CDR3 sequences; roughly 45% are singletons. Material: peripheral blood or thyroid tissue (not recorded which). The source of these receptors is an adult woman with Graves' disease, either hyperthyroidism or ophthalmopathy (not recorded which).

This sequence joins TRBV15 and TRBJ2-5, with D possibly matching TRBD1 (5 bases). The J call is in doubt because the DNA end fits TRBJ2-1 better. The CDR3 has 12 residues. CDR1 LNHNV and CDR2 YYDKDF come from the germline V gene (reference sequence). CDR3 amino acids: CATGARDNEQFF. CDR3 DNA: TGTGCCACCGGGGCTAGGGACAATGAGCAGTTCTTC.

The sample holds many counts of this clonotype. The gene calls are TRBV7-6 and TRBJ1-2; no firm D call. Per germline, CDR1 SGHVS and CDR2 FNYEAQ. V was pared by 5 bases and J by 8 bases, with 15 bases between. This CDR3 spans 13 amino acids. The CDR3 here is CASSPSFTEGYTF. CDR3 coding DNA: TGTGCCAGCAGCCCGTCGTTTACGGAGGGCTACACCTTC.

A remark on this clonotype: Being one base from a much bigger clone, this may be a read error. The CDR3 DNA follows: TGTGCCAGCAACATCGACAGGGTCCAAGAGACCCAGTACTTC. Its translation: CASNIDRVQETQYF. The rearrangement joins TRBV7-6 to TRBJ2-5; 7 bases fit TRBD1. V trimming: 7 bases; J trimming: 1 base; junction bases outside the gene matches: 6. The CDR3 covers 14 residues. From germline, CDR1 is SGHVS and CDR2 FNYEAQ. Full variable domain (outside the CDR3, taken from reference TRBV7-6 and TRBJ2-5): GAGVSQSPRYKVTKRGQDVALRCDPISGHVSLYWYRQALGQGPEFLTYFNYEAQQDKSGLPNDRFSAERPEGSISTLTIQRTEQRDSAMYRCASNIDRVQETQYFGPGTRLLVL.

As DNA, the CDR3 is TGTGCCAGCAGCCTGAGGAGTGACTATGGCTACACCTTC. The encoded protein is CASSLRSDYGYTF. The V gene is TRBV7-9, the J gene TRBJ1-2, with unresolved D. CDR1 and CDR2 (germline): SEHNR, FQNEAQ (reference sequence). Trimming took off 5 bases at V and 3 bases at J, with 10 bases between the two ends. This CDR3 region has 13 residues. Drawing the rest from reference TRBV7-9 and TRBJ1-2, the complete variable domain is DTGVSQNPRHKITKRGQNVTFRCDPISEHNRLYWYRQTLGQGPEFLTYFQNEAQLEKSRLLSDRFSAERPKGSFSTLEIQRTEQGDSAMYLCASSLRSDYGYTFGSGTRLTVV.

This clonotype was seen ten or more times. This chain connects TRBV5-1 to TRBJ1-1; D is undetermined. Between the trimmed V and J ends, which lost 6 bases and 1 base, there was a span of 13 bases. Germline assignment: CDR1 SGHRS and CDR2 YFSETQ. CDR3 length: 14 residues. The CDR3 reads CASIDGRTNTEAFF. In DNA form, the CDR3 reads TGCGCCAGCATCGACGGGAGAACGAACACTGAAGCTTTCTTT.

This clonotype was counted ten times or more. CDR3 nucleotides: TGTGCCAGCAGCGTGGGGCGAGCTGAGGAGACCCAGTACTTC. It codes for CASSVGRAEETQYF. This chain connects TRBV9 to TRBJ2-5, with D maybe TRBD1 (5 bases). Trimming pared 2 bases from V and 5 bases from J, leaving 13 bases between. Per germline, CDR1 SGDLS and CDR2 YYNGEE. The CDR3 length is 14 residues.

About this clonotype itself: A clone one base away is much larger, so this may be a read error. V gene TRBV7-8 combines with J gene TRBJ2-3; a possible D gene is TRBD2 (6 bases). The CDR3 covers 14 residues. Germline V gene sequence: CDR1 SGHVS, CDR2 FQNEAQ. This CDR3 reads CASSPLAEPDTRYF. The CDR3 DNA follows: TGTGCCAGCAGCCCGTTAGCGGAACCAGATACGCGGTATTTT.

This clonotype was observed many times. This chain uses TRBV4-1 with TRBJ1-4, with TRBD1 matching 8 bases. This CDR3 has 14 residues. Germline CDR1 is MGHRA and CDR2 is YSYEKL. V was clipped by 3 bases and J by 4 bases; unmatched bases: 1. The CDR3 sequence: CASSQTGVNEKLFF. The CDR3 DNA sequence: TGCGCCAGCAGCCAGACAGGGGTTAATGAAAAACTGTTTTTT.

The V and J genes are TRBV5-1 and TRBJ2-7; D may be TRBD1 (6 bases). Between the trimmed V and J ends, which lost 5 bases and 1 base, there was a span of 13 bases. The CDR3 has 14 amino acids. The germline CDR1 and CDR2 sequences are SGHRS and YFSETQ. The CDR3 DNA follows: TGCGCCAGCAGAGGTGGACAGCCTTCCTACGAGCAGTACTTC. Translating it yields CASRGGQPSYEQYF.

This clonotype was detected many times. This chain links TRBV29-1 with TRBJ2-2; D is undetermined. Trimming took off 7 bases at V and 4 bases at J, with 7 bases between the two ends. The CDR3 runs 11 residues. Germline values: CDR1 SQVTM, CDR2 ANQGSEA. In DNA form, the CDR3 reads TGCAGCGCCCGTGGCACCGGGGAGCTGTTTTTT. Residues: CSARGTGELFF.

In its sample, this clonotype was seen once. The chain has TRBV15 and TRBJ1-4, with 8 bases identical to TRBD1. The CDR3 sequence is 16 residues long. V was clipped by 3 bases and J by 7 bases; unmatched bases: 10. Germline values: CDR1 LNHNV, CDR2 YYDKDF (reference sequence). The CDR3 is CATSRSPGQAGEKLFF. The DNA for the CDR3 is TGTGCCACCAGCAGGTCTCCGGGACAGGCGGGTGAAAAACTGTTTTTT. The variable domain in full, with the rest retrieved from reference TRBV15 and TRBJ1-4, is DAMVIQNPRYQVTQFGKPVTLSCSQTLNHNVMYWYQQKSSQAPKLLFHYYDKDFNNEADTPDNFQSRRPNTSFCFLDIRSPGLGDTAMYLCATSRSPGQAGEKLFFGSGTQLSVL.

V usage is TRBV7-6 and J usage is TRBJ2-5; possible D gene TRBD1, 5 bases. Per germline, CDR1 SGHVS and CDR2 FNYEAQ. CDR3 length: 16 residues. V was cut by 8 bases and J by 1 base, with 20 bases left in between. CDR3: CASSMIDPGRQETQYF. CDR3 sequence (DNA): TGTGCCAGCTCCATGATTGACCCAGGGCGCCAAGAGACCCAGTACTTC.

This clonotype has only a few counts. This chain joins TRBV12-3 or TRBV12-4 and TRBJ1-2, with D perhaps TRBD1 (6 bases). The CDR3 covers 12 residues. V gave up 5 bases and J gave up 8 bases, with 12 bases separating them. The DNA of the CDR3 is TGTGCCAGCAGTCCACCAGGGGTAGGCTACACCTTC. This translates into CASSPPGVGYTF.

This clonotype was observed once. The V and J genes are TRBV20-1 and TRBJ1-2; D is possibly TRBD1 (6 bases). Germline V CDR1 and CDR2: DFQATT, SNEGSKA (reference sequence). V shed 4 bases and J shed 6 bases, with 21 bases lying between them. CDR3 length equals 15 residues. The CDR3 DNA follows: TGCAGTGCTACCCAGGGGCTGGCCGGGGACGATGGCTACACCTTC. This codes for CSATQGLAGDDGYTF.

The V gene is TRBV15, the J gene TRBJ1-1; no clear D. The CDR3 consists of 8 residues. Germline V gene data show CDR1 as LNHNV and CDR2 as YYDKDF (reference sequence). V was cut by 2 bases and J by 14 bases, with 3 bases left in between. The CDR3 region is CATSRRFF. As DNA, the CDR3 is TGTGCCACCAGCAGACGATTCTTT.

V gene TRBV12-3 or TRBV12-4 combines with J gene TRBJ1-3; D call uncertain. V lost 1 base and J lost 0, with 10 bases in between. This CDR3 is built from 16 residues. CDR3 in amino acids: CASSLGSGRSGNTIYF. The CDR3 DNA sequence: TGTGCCAGCAGTTTAGGGTCGGGTCGCTCTGGAAACACCATATATTTT.